Listed below are T cell receptor beta chains from one sample, sequenced in a study of shared clonotypes between healthy human individuals. Using immunoSEQ multiplex PCR, the repertoire was profiled, and TCRdb retains in-frame clones only, with some absent. There are about 2.1 million clones in the sample; just under 95% occur only once, and less than 2% lies in the top ten. What was sequenced was naive CD8+ T cells from PBMCs. These receptor sequences come from a man younger than 35 in good health. Some clones in this sample may be carry-over from other donors' samples. Both conserved end residues are part of each CDR3. The D gene is left open where the match is weak. The listing skips clone size in some rows; elsewhere it reads once, few, many or a size class.

TRBJ1-2 TRBV29-1 . . CSVRSAQGQLDGYTF TGCAGCGTACGGAGCGCCCAGGGTCAGCTGGATGGCTACACCTTC
TRBJ2-2 TRBV7-9 . . CASSKEWSNGGGELFF TGTGCCAGCAGCAAAGAATGGTCGAACGGAGGCGGGGAGCTGTTTTTT
TRBJ1-1 TRBV5-6 . . CASSLGAGAEAFF TGTGCCAGCAGCTTGGGGGCGGGCGCTGAAGCTTTCTTT
TRBJ2-3 TRBV6-6 . . CASSARVNGADTQYF TGTGCCAGCAGTGCTCGGGTTAACGGCGCAGATACGCAGTATTTT
TRBJ2-1 TRBV29-1 TRBD2 . CSVEAIAGSSYNEQFF TGCAGCGTTGAAGCCATAGCGGGGAGCTCCTACAATGAGCAGTTCTTC
TRBJ2-7 TRBV7-9 . . CASSPSGEDEQYF TGTGCCAGCAGCCCCTCCGGGGAGGACGAGCAGTACTTC
TRBJ2-1 TRBV5-4 . . CASSLVQGHNEQFF TGTGCCAGCAGCTTGGTTCAGGGCCACAATGAGCAGTTCTTC
TRBJ1-1 TRBV5-1 . . CASSLVGSNTEAFF TGCGCCAGCAGCTTGGTGGGTTCGAACACTGAAGCTTTCTTT
TRBJ2-7 TRBV27 TRBD1 . CASSWGPGQGAHEQYF TGTGCCAGCAGTTGGGGACCGGGACAGGGGGCGCACGAGCAGTACTTC
TRBJ2-7 TRBV5-4 TRBD2 . CATRTSGSTYEQYF TGTGCCACAAGGACTAGCGGGTCCACCTACGAGCAGTACTTC
TRBJ2-7 TRBV19 . . CASSQTGTSSYEQYF TGTGCCAGTAGCCAAACAGGGACAAGCTCCTACGAGCAGTACTTC
TRBJ1-1 TRBV5-8 . . CASSFLRGTEIMGTEAFF TGTGCCAGCAGCTTCCTTAGAGGGACGGAAATCATGGGCACTGAAGCTTTCTTT
TRBJ2-7 TRBV25-1 TRBD1 . CASSTGITGYEQYF TGTGCCAGCTCGACAGGGATTACAGGATACGAGCAGTACTTC
TRBJ2-2 TRBV29-1 . once CSVDIGELFF TGCAGCGTTGATATCGGGGAGCTGTTTTTT
TRBJ2-3 TRBV15 TRBD2 . CATSVRTSRRTDTQYF TGTGCCACCAGCGTTCGGACTAGCAGACGCACAGATACGCAGTATTTT
TRBJ1-2 TRBV19 . once CASSNWENYGYTF TGTGCCAGTAGTAATTGGGAAAACTATGGCTACACCTTC
TRBJ2-1 TRBV6-4 TRBD2 . CASSDSREGSNEQFF TGTGCCAGCAGTGACTCGCGGGAGGGGTCCAATGAGCAGTTCTTC
TRBJ1-5 TRBV29-1 . . CSVAGGGQPQHF TGCAGCGTTGCGGGGGGAGGTCAGCCCCAGCATTTT
TRBJ2-6 TRBV7-3 . . CASSQWKSGANVLTF TGTGCCAGCAGCCAATGGAAATCTGGGGCCAACGTCCTGACTTTC
TRBJ1-1 TRBV27 TRBD1 few CASSQTGGNTEAFF TGTGCCAGCAGTCAGACAGGGGGAAACACTGAAGCTTTCTTT
TRBJ1-1 TRBV30 . . CAWSVTLNTEAFF TGTGCCTGGAGTGTAACCTTGAACACTGAAGCTTTCTTT
TRBJ1-1 TRBV27 . . CASSLAPSTEAFF TGTGCCAGCAGTCTGGCCCCCAGCACTGAAGCTTTCTTT